A selection of T cell receptor beta chains follows, all from one sample in a study of OX40 agonist ivuxolimab in advanced cancers. Measured with immunoSEQ multiplex PCR; TCRdb has only the in-frame clones, and not every one. The table has approximately 35,000 clones, 88% seen once. Sequencing used CD4+ or CD8+ T cells sorted from blood, obtained in a trial of the OX40 agonist ivuxolimab. Receptor source: an adult with an advanced solid tumor such as melanoma, head and neck, liver or kidney cancer. Both conserved end residues are part of each CDR3. D genes are given only for firm matches. Some rows have no size entry. The others give once, few or many, or a class for an expanded clone.

TRBJ2-3,.,TRBV5-5,.,CASSFGGVKGRPDTQYF,TGTGCCAGCAGCTTTGGAGGGGTCAAGGGGCGGCCAGATACGCAGTATTTT
TRBJ1-1,.,TRBV19,.,CASRTPGAGTEAFF,TGTGCCAGTAGGACGCCGGGGGCGGGCACTGAAGCTTTCTTT
TRBJ2-7,once,TRBV5-6,.,CASSATPSSYEQYF,TGTGCCAGCAGTGCAACCCCGTCCTCCTACGAGCAGTACTTC
TRBJ2-4,.,TRBV29-1,TRBD1,CSVRQGAGKNIQYF,TGCAGCGTTAGACAGGGCGCGGGCAAAAACATTCAGTACTTC
TRBJ2-7,.,TRBV10-3,.,CAIGGLSSYEQYF,TGTGCCATCGGTGGACTCAGCTCCTACGAGCAGTACTTC
TRBJ2-1,.,TRBV28,TRBD2,CASSFKSSGRAYNEQFF,TGTGCCAGCAGTTTTAAGTCTAGCGGGAGGGCCTACAATGAGCAGTTCTTC
TRBJ1-2,.,TRBV11-2,.,CASKLSGYRDYGYTF,TGTGCCTCCAAGCTATCCGGGTACAGGGACTATGGCTACACCTTC
TRBJ2-5,.,TRBV2,.,CASSERGLAGETQYF,TGTGCCAGCAGTGAAAGGGGGCTAGCGGGAGAGACCCAGTACTTC
TRBJ1-2,.,TRBV28,TRBD1,CASSLGGQGTSAGYTF,TGTGCCAGCAGTCTTGGTGGACAGGGGACCTCAGCGGGCTACACCTTC
TRBJ1-1,.,TRBV19,TRBD1,CASSTRQGWAFTEAFF,TGTGCCAGTAGTACCCGACAGGGATGGGCGTTCACTGAAGCTTTCTTT
TRBJ2-3,.,TRBV4-1,.,CASSRTYWGVGTDTQYF,TGCGCCAGCAGCCGCACTTATTGGGGCGTGGGCACAGATACGCAGTATTTT
TRBJ1-6,.,TRBV30,.,CAWSRVLGPLHF,TGTGCCTGGAGCAGGGTGTTGGGACCCCTCCACTTT
TRBJ2-3,once,TRBV29-1,.,CSAVLLRTDTQYF,TGCAGCGCTGTCCTGCTTCGCACAGATACGCAGTATTTT
TRBJ2-7,.,TRBV30,TRBD2,CAWSAGLGIYEQYF,TGTGCCTGGAGCGCGGGACTAGGGATCTACGAGCAGTACTTC
TRBJ1-1,.,TRBV5-5,.,CASSRGTETEAFF,TGTGCCAGCAGCAGGGGAACAGAAACTGAAGCTTTCTTT
TRBJ2-3,.,TRBV15,TRBD2,CATSKRLAGLTDTQYF,TGTGCCACCAGCAAACGACTAGCGGGGCTTACAGATACGCAGTATTTT
TRBJ1-3,.,TRBV5-1,.,CASSLWGSGNTIYF,TGCGCCAGCAGCTTGTGGGGCTCTGGAAACACCATATATTTT
TRBJ1-4,.,TRBV2,TRBD1,CASKADRGPEKLFF,TGTGCCAGCAAAGCGGACAGGGGGCCTGAAAAACTGTTTTTT
TRBJ2-7,.,TRBV4-1,TRBD1,CASSSQAPLTGVRIPWWYEQYF,TGCGCCAGCAGCTCCCAAGCCCCACTTACAGGGGTGAGAATACCTTGGTGGTACGAGCAGTACTTC
TRBJ2-7,few,TRBV6-1,.,CASSVYEQYF,TGTGCCAGCAGTGTCTACGAGCAGTACTTC
TRBJ1-2,.,TRBV4-2,TRBD1,CASSQAGQLPGYTF,TGTGCCAGCAGCCAAGCGGGACAGCTCCCCGGCTACACCTTC
TRBJ2-7,.,TRBV6-6,TRBD2,CASSPSPGGYEQYF,TGTGCCAGCAGTCCGAGTCCGGGGGGATACGAGCAGTACTTC
TRBJ1-1,.,TRBV27,.,CASSFNRVQLNTEAFF,TGTGCCAGCAGTTTTAACAGGGTACAATTGAACACTGAAGCTTTCTTT
TRBJ2-5,.,TRBV27,TRBD1,CASSLLGTVGWTQYF,TGTGCCAGCAGTTTATTAGGGACAGTGGGATGGACCCAGTACTTC
TRBJ2-7,once,TRBV7-6,TRBD1,CASSLAIPGQGYYEQYF,TGTGCCAGCAGCTTAGCCATCCCGGGACAGGGGTACTACGAGCAGTACTTC
TRBJ1-3,.,TRBV5-1,.,CASSPGGSGNTIYF,TGCGCCAGCAGCCCGGGGGGGTCCGGAAACACCATATATTTT
TRBJ1-1,.,TRBV28,.,CASSAVPMNTEAFF,TGTGCCAGCAGCGCAGTACCTATGAACACTGAAGCTTTCTTT
TRBJ1-4,.,TRBV5-1,.,CASSLGAVTNEKLFF,TGCGCCAGCAGCTTGGGGGCAGTTACTAATGAAAAACTGTTTTTT
TRBJ1-2,.,TRBV28,TRBD1,CASSSLGQVLSYGYTF,TGTGCCAGCAGTTCTCTGGGACAGGTCCTTTCCTATGGCTACACCTTC
TRBJ2-7,.,TRBV28,.,CASSLPPGQGEQYF,TGTGCCAGCAGCCTCCCACCGGGGCAAGGAGAGCAGTACTTC
TRBJ1-1,few,TRBV28,TRBD1,CASSSLDRVWDTEAFF,TGTGCCAGCAGTTCCCTGGACAGGGTTTGGGACACTGAAGCTTTCTTT
TRBJ1-3,few,TRBV6-5,.,CASSYWTGNTIYF,TGTGCCAGCAGTTATTGGACTGGAAACACCATATATTTT
TRBJ2-5,.,TRBV4-1,.,CASSQSRGQETQYF,TGCGCCAGCAGCCAAAGCAGGGGACAAGAGACCCAGTACTTC
TRBJ1-1,.,TRBV25-1,TRBD1,CASSEWDRVGTEAFF,TGTGCCAGCAGTGAATGGGACAGGGTGGGCACTGAAGCTTTCTTT
TRBJ2-1,.,TRBV14,TRBD2,CASSELAGQTIYNEQFF,TGTGCCAGCAGCGAACTAGCGGGTCAAACCATTTACAATGAGCAGTTCTTC
TRBJ1-1,.,TRBV5-1,TRBD1,CASSLDRGLSSEAFF,TGCGCCAGCAGCTTGGACAGGGGGCTTTCTTCTGAAGCTTTCTTT
TRBJ2-3,.,TRBV6-1,.,CASNLQGGADTQYF,TGTGCCAGCAACCTTCAAGGGGGTGCAGATACGCAGTATTTT
TRBJ1-3,.,TRBV5-1,.,CASSRHSGNTIYF,TGCGCCAGCAGCCGACACTCTGGAAACACCATATATTTT
TRBJ1-2,.,TRBV6-1,.,CASSDPGQPPYGYTF,TGTGCCAGCAGTGACCCCGGGCAGCCTCCCTATGGCTACACCTTC
TRBJ1-5,few,TRBV9,TRBD1,CASSVGDSHNQPQHF,TGTGCCAGCAGCGTTGGGGACAGTCACAATCAGCCCCAGCATTTT
TRBJ1-1,.,TRBV25-1,.,CASSELGRVSTEAFF,TGTGCCAGCAGTGAATTGGGCAGGGTTAGCACTGAAGCTTTCTTT
TRBJ2-6,few,TRBV19,TRBD1,CASRGGSSGANVLTF,TGTGCCAGTAGAGGGGGCTCTTCTGGGGCCAACGTCCTGACTTTC
TRBJ2-7,.,TRBV11-3,TRBD1,CASSSRQGYEQYF,TGTGCCAGCAGCTCCCGACAGGGCTACGAGCAGTACTTC
TRBJ2-7,.,TRBV11-2,.,CASRKSGTHPYEQYF,TGTGCCAGCAGAAAATCGGGTACCCACCCTTACGAGCAGTACTTC
TRBJ2-2,few,TRBV9,TRBD2,CASSETSGGYNTGELFF,TGTGCCAGCAGCGAAACTAGCGGGGGGTACAACACCGGGGAGCTGTTTTTT
TRBJ2-3,.,TRBV7-3,TRBD2,CASSINAGTSGGSTDTQYF,TGTGCCAGCAGCATCAATGCCGGGACTAGCGGGGGAAGCACAGATACGCAGTATTTT
TRBJ1-1,.,TRBV28,.,CASSTPGSGLKPEAFF,TGTGCCAGCAGTACACCCGGCTCAGGGCTGAAGCCTGAAGCTTTCTTT
TRBJ2-2,.,TRBV18,TRBD1,CASSDRGTGELFF,TGTGCCAGCTCGGACAGGGGTACCGGGGAGCTGTTTTTT
TRBJ2-1,.,TRBV18,TRBD2,CASSPALAGVLKPFRFF,TGTGCCAGCTCACCCGCCCTAGCGGGGGTTCTTAAGCCTTTTCGGTTCTTC
TRBJ1-2,few,TRBV5-1,.,CASSPEFYGYTF,TGCGCCAGCAGCCCGGAATTTTATGGCTACACCTTC
TRBJ1-6,.,TRBV25-1,TRBD1,CASSGQGARNSPLHF,TGTGCCAGCAGTGGACAGGGGGCCCGAAATTCACCCCTCCACTTT
TRBJ2-2,.,TRBV29-1,.,CSVDKAGELFF,TGCAGCGTTGACAAGGCCGGGGAGCTGTTTTTT
TRBJ1-5,.,TRBV28,.,CAGDGGNGQPQHF,TGTGCCGGGGACGGTGGGAACGGGCAGCCCCAGCATTTT